The 27 T cell receptor beta chains listed next were all sequenced from one sample in a study of read filtering for tumor transcriptome and immune sequencing. Molecular barcoded adaptors covering alpha/delta and beta/gamma chains were used on 400 to 450 ng RNA. TCRdb called the reads again in MiXCR, with one record for every CDR3 protein. Among tens of thousands of distinct CDR3 sequences listed, about 14% were seen once. The sequencing input was a population of CD138-negative cells sorted from bone marrow. Every receptor here comes from a donor over 35 with multiple myeloma.

There are a few counts of this clonotype. The chain is built from TRBV7-9 and TRBJ2-4, with D tentatively TRBD1 or TRBD2 (5 bases each). In germline, CDR1 is SEHNR, CDR2 FQNEAQ (reference sequence). The CDR3 extends over 14 amino acids. With 5 bases removed from V and 9 bases from J, the gap between germline ends came to 17 bases. CDR3 protein: CASSLSQGAGIQYF. The CDR3 nucleotides are TGTGCCAGCAGCCTATCCCAGGGTGCGGGCATTCAGTACTTC.

This clonotype has a count of ten or more. This chain links TRBV5-1 with TRBJ2-3; no clear D gene. The CDR3 spans 13 residues. With 3 bases removed from V and 2 bases from J, the gap between germline ends came to 7 bases. Germline CDR1 SGHRS, CDR2 YFSETQ. CDR3 DNA: TGCGCCAGCAGCTCCCCAAACACAGATACGCAGTATTTT. Protein product: CASSSPNTDTQYF.

In its sample, this clonotype was seen many times. The chain has TRBV7-3 and TRBJ2-7; no reliable D call. Looked up from germline, CDR1 is SGHTA and CDR2 is FQGTGA. The CDR3 has 15 residues. Trimming removed 2 bases at V and 0 bases at J, with 11 bases between. The CDR3 region has the DNA TGTGCCAGCAGCTTAGGGCCGCCTAACTCCTACGAGCAGTACTTC. It yields the protein CASSLGPPNSYEQYF.

Comment on this clonotype: This may arise from a read error, as a much more abundant clone is one base away. The chain carries TRBV7-7 and TRBJ2-3; D might be TRBD2 (6 bases). The germline CDR1 and CDR2 sequences are SSHAT and FNYEAQ (reference sequence). The CDR3 consists of 16 residues. CDR3 sequence: CASGRDFGTGKDTQYF. The DNA of the CDR3 is TGTGCTAGCGGCCGTGATTTCGGGACCGGAAAAGATACGCAGTATTTT.

This clonotype came up many times. In nucleotides, the CDR3 is TGTGCCAGCAGCTTAGCTCTAGCGGGGACACGGGGTGAGCAGTTCTTC. It translates to CASSLALAGTRGEQFF. This sequence joins TRBV11-2 and TRBJ2-1, with TRBD2 identical over 9 bases. The CDR3 consists of 16 residues. J lost 9 bases, V lost 1 base, and 10 bases had no gene match. The germline V gene encodes CDR1 SGHAT and CDR2 FQNNGV.

This clonotype was recorded many times. V gene TRBV7-9 combines with J gene TRBJ2-1, with D tentatively TRBD2 (6 bases). CDR1 and CDR2 (germline): SEHNR, FQNEAQ (reference sequence). The ends were cut back, 3 bases at V and 3 bases at J, with 15 bases in the middle. This CDR3 is built from 16 residues. The CDR3 sequence is CASSFGGVGGYNEQFF. CDR3 nucleotide sequence: TGTGCCAGCAGCTTCGGAGGGGTAGGCGGCTACAATGAGCAGTTCTTC.

This clonotype was counted ten times or more. The chain uses TRBV27 and TRBJ2-4; D tentatively fits TRBD1 or TRBD2 (5 bases each). The length of the CDR3 is 12 residues. CDR1 MNHEY and CDR2 SMNVEV come from the germline V gene (reference sequence). Deletions cut 5 bases from V and 15 bases from J, with 17 bases between. CDR3 sequence: CASSTGTSAWYF. The CDR3 bases are TGTGCCAGCAGTACCGGGACCTCGGCTTGGTACTTC.

A note on this clonotype: One base separates it from a far larger clone, so it is likely a read error. The chain carries TRBV5-1 and TRBJ2-1, with a tentative D call TRBD1 (6 bases). From germline, CDR1 is SGHRS and CDR2 YFSETQ. V gave up 0 bases and J gave up 10 bases, with 14 bases separating them. CDR3 length: 14 amino acids. In DNA form, the CDR3 reads TGCGCCAGCAGCTTGGCCGACAGGCCCTACGAGCAGTTCTTC. Its translation is CASSLADRPYEQFF.

Comments on this clonotype: A read error is possible here, since a much larger clone lies one base away. J is TRBJ1-1 and V is TRBV4-2; TRBD1 matches at 9 bases. Germline values: CDR1 LGHNA, CDR2 YNFKEQ. The V and J ends lost 4 bases and 0 bases, in that order; junction bases with no gene match: 6. The CDR3 is 16 amino acids. The CDR3 spells CASSPDRQGVNTEAFF. The CDR3 region has the DNA TGTGCCAGCAGCCCAGATAGACAGGGGGTGAACACTGAAGCTTTCTTT.

The sample holds many counts of this clonotype. The junction shows a germline mismatch at one end, possibly a read error. The chain couples TRBV29-1 to TRBJ2-1, with D possibly TRBD2 on 7 matching bases. Per the germline V gene, CDR1 is SQVTM and CDR2 is ANQGSEA. The CDR3 spans 11 residues. The CDR3 DNA follows: TGCAGGGTTGGGGGGGGCTATGAGCAGTTCTTC. This codes for CRVGGGYEQFF.

This clonotype was seen repeatedly, ten times or more. V gene TRBV20-1 combines with J gene TRBJ1-1, with a tentative D call TRBD1 (5 bases). V lost 0 bases to trimming and J lost 8 bases, with 7 bases between them. This CDR3 is 11 amino acids long. Per germline, CDR1 DFQATT and CDR2 SNEGSKA (reference sequence). For the CDR3, the DNA is TGCAGTGCTAGAGAGGGGGTCGAAGCTTTCTTT. Translation gives CSAREGVEAFF.

This clonotype was seen many times. This rearrangement joins TRBV7-3 to TRBJ2-5; 12 nucleotides align to TRBD2. Losses at the gene ends were 5 bases for V and 4 bases for J; bases not matched to a gene: 5. This CDR3 has 15 amino acids. Germline V gene sequence: CDR1 SGHTA, CDR2 FQGTGA. CDR3 sequence (DNA): TGTGCCAGCAGCCCTAGCGGGGGGGCAGGAGAGACCCAGTACTTC. As protein: CASSPSGGAGETQYF.

This clonotype was picked up many times. The rearrangement joins TRBV10-1 to TRBJ2-1; TRBD1 matches 7 bases. After removal of 0 bases from V and 6 bases from J, the junction contained 8 bases not matched to a gene. This CDR3 is 16 amino acids long. From germline, CDR1 is WNHNN and CDR2 SYGVQD (reference sequence). CDR3 region: CASSESVGDSGNEQFF. The CDR3 coding sequence is TGCGCCAGCAGTGAGTCCGTGGGGGACAGTGGCAATGAGCAGTTCTTC.

This clonotype was observed at least ten times. The chain has TRBV21-1 and TRBJ1-5. TRBV21-1 is a known pseudogene. The CDR3 length is 17 residues. The CDR3 DNA sequence: TGTGCCAGCAGCAAGGGGGCCCTCCAGGGGGATCGCCAGCCCCAGCATTTT. Protein: CASSKGALQGDRQPQHF.

This clonotype was found many times. The chain couples TRBV29-1 to TRBJ2-5; 7 bases fit TRBD2. The CDR3 spans 15 residues. From germline, CDR1 is SQVTM and CDR2 ANQGSEA. The trim removed 1 base at V and 6 bases at J, leaving 11 bases unmatched. For the CDR3, the DNA is TGCAGCGTTGAAGGGAGGACTAGTAGTTGGAAGACCCAGTACTTC. Its translation is CSVEGRTSSWKTQYF.

The V call is TRBV27, the J call TRBJ2-5, with 14 bases fitting TRBD2. The CDR3 loop spans 19 amino acids. CDR1 is MNHEY and CDR2 is SMNVEV in the germline V gene (reference sequence). J gave up 1 base and V 5 bases, and 12 bases lay outside the gene matches. CDR3 nucleotides: TGTGCCAGCAGTCCTTGGGGGACTAGCGGGGGACCCTCCCAAGAGACCCAGTACTTC. This codes for CASSPWGTSGGPSQETQYF.

Ten or more counts support this clonotype. V usage is TRBV6-1 and J usage is TRBJ1-1; no definite D call. Trimming cost V 5 bases and J 5 bases, with 15 bases left between them. Per the germline V gene, CDR1 is MNHNS and CDR2 is SASEGT. The CDR3 contains 14 residues. CDR3 protein: CASSLGTTETEAFF. The CDR3 nucleotides read TGTGCCAGCAGTCTTGGAACAACAGAGACTGAAGCTTTCTTT.

This clonotype was found many times. This chain links TRBV7-8 with TRBJ1-4; D remains ambiguous. The CDR3 covers 15 residues. V lost 5 bases, J lost 2 bases, and 12 bases lay in between. Germline V gene lookup returns CDR1 SGHVS and CDR2 FQNEAQ. The CDR3 is CASSLGGTTNEKLFF. As DNA, the CDR3 is TGTGCCAGCAGCCTCGGTGGTACCACTAATGAAAAACTGTTTTTT.

This clonotype was seen repeatedly, ten times or more. V is TRBV20-1 and J is TRBJ2-7; the D call may be TRBD1 or TRBD2 (6 bases each). CDR1 is DFQATT, CDR2 SNEGSKA, per germline (reference sequence). The CDR3 consists of 16 residues. Trimming cost V 5 bases and J 7 bases, with 27 bases left between them. This CDR3 reads CSAETGSTPGRGEQYF. DNA of the CDR3: TGCAGTGCTGAGACAGGATCGACCCCGGGACGGGGGGAGCAGTACTTC.

The sample holds many counts of this clonotype. This chain links TRBV4-3 with TRBJ2-1; D gene uncertain. The germline V gene encodes CDR1 LGHNA and CDR2 YSLEER. Trimming removed 4 bases from V and 2 bases from J, with 15 bases in between. This CDR3 has 16 residues. The CDR3: CASSRGLDPTYNEQFF. The CDR3 region has the DNA TGCGCCAGCAGCCGCGGTTTGGACCCCACCTACAATGAGCAGTTCTTC.

This clonotype showed up many times. The V and J genes are TRBV4-1 and TRBJ1-5; no definite D call. Germline V gene sequence: CDR1 MGHRA, CDR2 YSYEKL. CDR3 length: 17 amino acids. V lost 0 bases to trimming and J lost 1 base, with 13 bases between them. CDR3 in DNA: TGCGCCAGCAGCCAAGAAGGCTTCCAGGCGAGCAATCAGCCCCAGCATTTT. It specifies CASSQEGFQASNQPQHF.

This clonotype was seen many times. CDR3 nucleotide sequence: TGTGCCAGCGGCGGACAGTACGAGCAGTACTTC. It encodes CASGGQYEQYF. The rearrangement joins TRBV14 to TRBJ2-7; D possibly corresponds to TRBD1 (6 bases). Trimming took 8 bases from V and 4 from J, leaving 9 bases between them. Per the germline V gene, CDR1 is SGHDN and CDR2 is FVKESK. This CDR3 is 11 amino acids long.

This chain connects TRBV20-1 to TRBJ2-1; 7 nucleotides match TRBD2. Trimming cost V 0 bases and J 12 bases; bases outside gene matches: 20. This CDR3 is built from 17 residues. Germline V gene sequence: CDR1 DFQATT, CDR2 SNEGSKA (reference sequence). CDR3 DNA sequence: TGCAGTGCTAGAGATCGCAGGACTAGTGACGGTTTGGGTGGGCAGTTCTTC. It specifies CSARDRRTSDGLGGQFF.

In its sample, this clonotype was seen a few times. This rearrangement joins TRBV7-9 to TRBJ2-7, with a weak D call TRBD1 (5 bases). CDR1 and CDR2 from the germline V gene are SEHNR and FQNEAQ (reference sequence). The V and J ends lost 5 bases and 2 bases respectively, with 10 bases between them. The CDR3 is made up of 13 amino acids. CDR3 amino acids: CASSRQKTYEQYF. The DNA for the CDR3 is TGTGCCAGCAGCCGACAGAAAACCTACGAGCAGTACTTC.

Details on this clonotype: Because the CDR3 is missing its conserved closing phenylalanine or tryptophan, this is likely a read error. The DNA is left out, because the CDR3 cannot be placed on it with certainty; the CDR3 is given as TCRdb lists it. The rearrangement joins TRBV18 to TRBJ2-1; the D call in the table, TRBD1, was not verified against the DNA. Germline V CDR1 and CDR2: KGHSH, LQKENI. Inclusive of both ends, the CDR3 amounts to 14 amino acids. The CDR3 loop is CASSPPSRGNELFL.

Many counts were recorded for this clonotype. The V and J genes are TRBV18 and TRBJ1-5; D is unresolved. This CDR3 is built from 13 residues. Germline loops: CDR1 KGHSH, CDR2 LQKENI. The ends were cut back, 6 bases at V and 5 bases at J, with 11 bases in the middle. CDR3 residues: CASSQRQDQPQHF. In DNA, the CDR3 is TGTGCCAGCTCTCAGAGACAAGATCAGCCCCAGCATTTT.

The chain links TRBV6-6 to TRBJ2-5, with 13 bases aligning to TRBD2. CDR1 and CDR2 (germline): MNHNY, SVGAGI (reference sequence). The CDR3 length is 16 residues. Germline trimming cut 2 bases from V and 0 bases from J; bases unmatched to any gene: 0. The DNA for the CDR3 is TGTGCCAGCAGTTACGGACTAGCGGGAGACCAAGAGACCCAGTACTTC. Translating it yields CASSYGLAGDQETQYF.